This TCR beta chain derives from a study of T-cell reconstitution after alpha-beta-depleted transplantation in children. Study results and limitations: Surviving recipient T cells and intrathymic progenitors accounted for some patients' high TCRbeta diversity at day 60. At the one-year point after transplant, T-cell counts and TCRbeta diversity were found to come mostly from T cells that had been newly produced. Alpha-beta T cells about two months after transplant reportedly derived from several hundred expanded graft clones.

Library preparation (for TCRbeta) was performed with unique molecular identifiers. In TCRdb, the PCR reads were re-called with MiXCR into one record per CDR3 protein. The table lists around 300,000 distinct CDR3 sequences, around a tenth of them singletons. Germline CDR1 is KGHDR and CDR2 is SFDVKD. The V gene end was trimmed by 3 bases and the J gene end by 10 bases; junction bases not matched to a gene: 4. The CDR3 is made up of 15 amino acids. Ten or more counts support this clonotype. Its target is unknown. The sequence derives from a male patient under 10 years old who had a stem cell transplant for chronic granulomatous disease, so the T cells may come from the graft donor. This chain joins TRBV24-1 and TRBJ2-1, with 14 nucleotides matching TRBD2. The sequencing used peripheral blood, collected 180 days after TCRalphabeta/CD19-depleted stem cell transplant. CDR3 in amino acids: CATSDLGLAGAEQFF. CDR3 DNA sequence: TGTGCCACCAGTGATCTGGGACTAGCGGGAGCCGAGCAGTTCTTC.